This TCR beta chain stems from a study of cytomegalovirus exposure and HLA in healthy donors. Points from the study as a whole: Rarity characterized most TCR sequences, yet some public TCRs appeared in many donors.

A single count supports this clone. Antigen: not known. The data were produced by immunoSEQ multiplex PCR, yet TCRdb's version contains in-frame clones alone and is incomplete. The sample shows about 260,000 clones, 90% of them seen only once. CDR1 and CDR2 (germline): SGHAT, FQNNGV. Trimming took off 3 bases at V and 0 bases at J, with 8 bases between the two ends. The length of the CDR3 is 14 residues. Sample: PBMCs. This sequence was found in a woman aged 30 to 39 in good health and CMV-seronegative. The genes are TRBV11-2 and TRBJ1-2; D gene uncertain. CDR3 amino acids: CASSLSAANYGYTF. The CDR3 nucleotides read TGTGCCAGCAGCTTGTCAGCCGCTAACTATGGCTACACCTTC.